These T cell receptor beta chains were read from a single sample in a study of control samples from healthy donors and cancer patients. TCRdb's table, derived via immunoSEQ multiplex PCR, lists solely in-frame clones and lacks some. The sample contains 160,000 or so clones, approximately 90% of which appear only once. Sequenced input: blood. Receptor source: a young woman in good health. CDR3s include the opening cysteine and the closing phenylalanine or tryptophan. D genes are given only for firm matches. For some rows the clone size is stated as once, few or many, or as a class when expanded; others skip it.

>15|TRBV9|TRBD2|-|TRBJ2-1
TGTGCCAGCAGCAATTACGGGACTAGCGGCAATGAGCAGTTCTTC
CASSNYGTSGNEQFF
>14|TRBV9|TRBD2|-|TRBJ2-7
TGTGCCAGCAGTCGGGGGGGCGGAACCTACGAGCAGTACTTC
CASSRGGGTYEQYF
>13|TRBV12-3/TRBV12-4|TRBD1|-|TRBJ1-2
TGTGCCAGCAGAGGACAGGGGAACTATGGCTACACCTTC
CASRGQGNYGYTF
>16|TRBV18|-|-|TRBJ1-1
TGTGCCAGCTCACCATTACAGGGTTGGAGGAACACTGAAGCTTTCTTT
CASSPLQGWRNTEAFF
>13|TRBV10-3|TRBD2|-|TRBJ2-3
TGTGCCATCTCTAGCGGGAGGGCAGATACGCAGTATTTT
CAISSGRADTQYF
>17|TRBV27|TRBD2|-|TRBJ2-1
TGTGCCAGCAGTTTATCGGTGAGTCTAGCGGGCCGAAATGAGCAGTTCTTC
CASSLSVSLAGRNEQFF
>14|TRBV7-9|TRBD2|-|TRBJ2-7
TGTGCCAGCAGCTCGGGAGGTTCCCTCTACGAGCAGTACTTC
CASSSGGSLYEQYF
>15|TRBV6-5|-|-|TRBJ2-2
TGTGCCAGCAGACCCGGGGTCCTTTTGACCGGGGAGCTGTTTTTT
CASRPGVLLTGELFF
>12|TRBV2|-|few|TRBJ2-7
TGTGCCAGCAGCGCGGAGACCTACGAGCAGTACTTC
CASSAETYEQYF
>14|TRBV5-1|TRBD1|-|TRBJ2-7
TGCGCCAGCAGCTATGGACAGGGGGCCTACGAGCAGTACTTC
CASSYGQGAYEQYF
>15|TRBV21-1|-|-|TRBJ2-1
TGTGCCAGCAGATCACGCACTAGCGGGTACAATGAGCAGTTCTTC
CASRSRTSGYNEQFF
>17|TRBV28|-|once|TRBJ1-2
TGTGCCAGCAGTTTTGAAACCAGGAAGGGACGGGGCTATGGCTACACCTTC
CASSFETRKGRGYGYTF